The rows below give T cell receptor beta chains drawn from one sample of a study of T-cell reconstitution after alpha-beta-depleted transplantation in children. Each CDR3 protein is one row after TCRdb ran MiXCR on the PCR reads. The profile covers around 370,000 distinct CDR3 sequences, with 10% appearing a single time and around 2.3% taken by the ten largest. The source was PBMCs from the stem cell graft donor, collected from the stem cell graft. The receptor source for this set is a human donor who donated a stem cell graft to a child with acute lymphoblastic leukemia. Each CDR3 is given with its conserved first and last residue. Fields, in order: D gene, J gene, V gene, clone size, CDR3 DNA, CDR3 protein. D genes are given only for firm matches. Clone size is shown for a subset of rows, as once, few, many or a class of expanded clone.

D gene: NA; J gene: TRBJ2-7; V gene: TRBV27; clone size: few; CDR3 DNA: TGTGCCAGCAGTTTGACCTTCCCGACAGCCATCTCCTACGAGCAGTACTTC; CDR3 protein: CASSLTFPTAISYEQYF
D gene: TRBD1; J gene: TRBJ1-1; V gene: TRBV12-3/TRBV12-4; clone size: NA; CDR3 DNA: TGTGCCAGCAGTTTAGACAGGGGGGCGAACACTGAAGCTTTCTTT; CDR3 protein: CASSLDRGANTEAFF
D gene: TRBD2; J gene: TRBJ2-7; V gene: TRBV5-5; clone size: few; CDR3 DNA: TGTGCCAGCAGCTTGGCCGCTAGCGGACGTACTACCGAGCAGTACTTC; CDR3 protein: CASSLAASGRTTEQYF
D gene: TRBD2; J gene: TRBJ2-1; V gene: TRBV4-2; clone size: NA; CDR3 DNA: TGTGCCAGCAGCCAAGATGGTGGACTAGCGCCCGAGCAGTTCTTC; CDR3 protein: CASSQDGGLAPEQFF
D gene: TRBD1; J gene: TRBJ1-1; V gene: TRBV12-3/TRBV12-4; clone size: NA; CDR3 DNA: TGTGCCAGCAGTCAGGGGGCGACCACTGAAGCTTTCTTT; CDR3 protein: CASSQGATTEAFF
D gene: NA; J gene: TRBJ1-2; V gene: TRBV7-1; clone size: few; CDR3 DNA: TGTGCCAGCAGCTCCATGCCCCCAGGCGACCTTAATTTGTTAGTTGGGCCCTATGGCTACACCTTC; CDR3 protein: CASSSMPPGDLNLLVGPYGYTF
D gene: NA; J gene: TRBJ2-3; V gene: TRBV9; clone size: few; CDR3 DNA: TGTGCCAGCAGCGTAGGGGTCGGGAACACAGATACGCAGTATTTT; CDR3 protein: CASSVGVGNTDTQYF
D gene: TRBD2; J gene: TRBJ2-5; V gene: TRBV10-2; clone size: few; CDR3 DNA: TGCGCCAGCAGGCTACCGGGACTAGCGGAAGAGACCCAGTACTTC; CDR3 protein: CASRLPGLAEETQYF
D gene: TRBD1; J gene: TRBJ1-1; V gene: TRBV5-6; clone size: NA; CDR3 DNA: TGTGCCAGCAGCCCGGGACAGCCTCAGGGAGCTTTCTTT; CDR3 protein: CASSPGQPQGAFF
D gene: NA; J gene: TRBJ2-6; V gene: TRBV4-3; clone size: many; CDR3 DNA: TGCGCCAGCAGCCAAGATTGGCAGACTGGGGCCAACGTCCTGACTTTC; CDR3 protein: CASSQDWQTGANVLTF
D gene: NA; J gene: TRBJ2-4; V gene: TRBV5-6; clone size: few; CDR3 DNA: TGTGCCAGCAGCTTGGCACTAGGGATCGCCAAAAACATTCAGTACTTC; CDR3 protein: CASSLALGIAKNIQYF
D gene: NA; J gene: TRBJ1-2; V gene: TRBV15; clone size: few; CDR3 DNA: TGTGCCACCAGCAGAGATACAGCAGCGCTATACTACACCTTC; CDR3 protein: CATSRDTAALYYTF
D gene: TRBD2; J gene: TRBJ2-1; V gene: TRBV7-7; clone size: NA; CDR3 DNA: TGTGCTAGCAGCTTAGGGCGGGGGATGGTGGATGAGCAGTTCTTC; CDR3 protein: CASSLGRGMVDEQFF
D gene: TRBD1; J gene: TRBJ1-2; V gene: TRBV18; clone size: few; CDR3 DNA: TGTGCCAGCTCACCGGCCGACAGGGGGTACGGTGGCTACACCTTC; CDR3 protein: CASSPADRGYGGYTF
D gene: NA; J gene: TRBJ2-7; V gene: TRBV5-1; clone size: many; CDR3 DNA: TGCGCCAGCAGCTTGGGATCCTTCGAGCAGTACTTC; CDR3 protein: CASSLGSFEQYF
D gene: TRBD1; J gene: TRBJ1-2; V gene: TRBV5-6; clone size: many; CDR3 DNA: TGTGCCAGCAGCTTAAAGGGACAGGGAGGACGAAGCTACACCTTC; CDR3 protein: CASSLKGQGGRSYTF
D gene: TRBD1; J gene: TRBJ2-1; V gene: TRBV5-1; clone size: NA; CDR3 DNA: TGCGCCAGCAGCGCGGGACAGGCCGGCTCCTACAATGAGCAGTTCTTC; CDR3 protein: CASSAGQAGSYNEQFF
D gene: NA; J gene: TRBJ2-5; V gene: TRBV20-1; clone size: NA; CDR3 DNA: TGCAGTGCTAGACCCGACGGGGCGTGGGAGACCCAGTACTTC; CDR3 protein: CSARPDGAWETQYF
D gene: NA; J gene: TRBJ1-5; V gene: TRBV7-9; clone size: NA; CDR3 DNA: TGTGCCAGCAGCTTAGCGCAGGGCAATCAGCCCCAGCATTTT; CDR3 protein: CASSLAQGNQPQHF
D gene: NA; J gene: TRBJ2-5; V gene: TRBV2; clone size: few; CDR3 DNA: TGTGCCAGCAGTGAGCTGGGAGGGGGGGAGACCCAGTACTTC; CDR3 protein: CASSELGGGETQYF
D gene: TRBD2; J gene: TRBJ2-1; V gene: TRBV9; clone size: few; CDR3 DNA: TGTGCCAGCAGCTCACGGACTAGCGGGGGGACCTACAATGAGCAGTTCTTC; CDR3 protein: CASSSRTSGGTYNEQFF
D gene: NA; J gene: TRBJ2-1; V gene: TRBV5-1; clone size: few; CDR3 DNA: TGCGCCAGCAGCCGTGCTGCACGCCAAAGCTCCTACAATGAGCAGTTCTTC; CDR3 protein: CASSRAARQSSYNEQFF
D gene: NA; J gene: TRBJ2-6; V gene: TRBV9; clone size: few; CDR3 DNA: TGTGCCAGCAGCGGGACAGTCAGCTCTGGGGCCAACGTCCTGACTTTC; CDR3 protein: CASSGTVSSGANVLTF
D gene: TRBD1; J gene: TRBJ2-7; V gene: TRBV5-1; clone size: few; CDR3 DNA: TGCGCCAGCAGCCGGACAGGTATGAGCTACGAGCAGTACTTC; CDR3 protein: CASSRTGMSYEQYF
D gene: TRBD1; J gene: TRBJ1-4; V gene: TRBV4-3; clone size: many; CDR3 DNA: TGCGCCAGCAGCCAAGATCTTGGAGGGACAGATGAAAAACTGTTTTTT; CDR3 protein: CASSQDLGGTDEKLFF
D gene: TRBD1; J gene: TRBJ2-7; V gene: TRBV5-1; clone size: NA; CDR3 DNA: TGCGCCAGCAGCTCAGTGGAGACAGGGGGCCCCTACGAGCAGTACTTC; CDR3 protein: CASSSVETGGPYEQYF
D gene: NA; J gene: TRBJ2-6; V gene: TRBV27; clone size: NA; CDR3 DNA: TGTGCCAGCAGCCCCCCTTACCGCACTTCTGGGGCCAACGTCCTGACTTTC; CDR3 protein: CASSPPYRTSGANVLTF
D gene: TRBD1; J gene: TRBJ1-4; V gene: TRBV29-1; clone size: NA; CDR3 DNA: TGCACCGCAGTAGGGGGCGCCGGGGAAAAACTGTTTTTT; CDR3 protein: CTAVGGAGEKLFF
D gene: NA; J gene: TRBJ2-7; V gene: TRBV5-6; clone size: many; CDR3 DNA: TGTGCCAGCAGCTTGTTGTGGGATAGATCCTACGAGCAGTACTTC; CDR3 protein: CASSLLWDRSYEQYF
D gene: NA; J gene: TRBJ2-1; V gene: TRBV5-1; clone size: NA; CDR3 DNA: TGCGCCAGCAGCCCGAGGGTGGACAATGAGCAGTTCTTC; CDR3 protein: CASSPRVDNEQFF
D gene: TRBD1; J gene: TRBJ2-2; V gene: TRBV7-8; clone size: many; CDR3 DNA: TGTGCCAGCAGCTATCCACCCCGACAGGGCGCGAACACCGGGGAGCTGTTTTTT; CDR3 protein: CASSYPPRQGANTGELFF
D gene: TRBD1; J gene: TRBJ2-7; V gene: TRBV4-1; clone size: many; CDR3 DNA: TGCGCCAGCAGCGCCATGGAGACAGGGGGAGGCGAGCAGTACTTC; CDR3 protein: CASSAMETGGGEQYF
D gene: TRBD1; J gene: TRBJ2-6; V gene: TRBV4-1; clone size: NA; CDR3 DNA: TGCGCCAGCAGCCCACCGACCGGGACAGCGTTCTCTGGGGCCAACGTCCTGACTTTC; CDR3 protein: CASSPPTGTAFSGANVLTF
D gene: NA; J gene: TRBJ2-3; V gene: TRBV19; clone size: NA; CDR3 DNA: TGTGCCAGTAGCAACTACCCAGGGGAGCAGTATTTT; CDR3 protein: CASSNYPGEQYF
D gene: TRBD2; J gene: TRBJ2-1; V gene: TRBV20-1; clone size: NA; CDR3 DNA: TGCAGTGCTAGACCTCTTAGCGGGGTCAGACATGAGCAGTTCTTC; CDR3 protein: CSARPLSGVRHEQFF
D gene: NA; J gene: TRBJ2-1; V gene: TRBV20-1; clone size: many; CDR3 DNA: TGCAGTGCTATCCCCCTACTAGTCAGTGAGCAGTTCTTC; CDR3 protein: CSAIPLLVSEQFF
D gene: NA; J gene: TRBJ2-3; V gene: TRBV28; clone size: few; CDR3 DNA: TGTGCCAGCAGCTATCAGGGGGGAGCAGATACGCAGTATTTT; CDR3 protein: CASSYQGGADTQYF
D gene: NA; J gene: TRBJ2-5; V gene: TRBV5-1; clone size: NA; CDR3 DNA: TGCGCCAGCAGCTTGATAGCGGACTTCCAAGAGACCCAGTACTTC; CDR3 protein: CASSLIADFQETQYF
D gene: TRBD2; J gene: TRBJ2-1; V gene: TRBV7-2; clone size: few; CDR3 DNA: TGTGCCAGCAGGAGACCGGGACTAGTGGCCAATGAGCAGTTCTTC; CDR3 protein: CASRRPGLVANEQFF
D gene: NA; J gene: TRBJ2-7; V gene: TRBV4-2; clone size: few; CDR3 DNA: TGTGCCAGCAGCCCCCAAGGTACGCACGAGCAGTACTTC; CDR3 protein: CASSPQGTHEQYF
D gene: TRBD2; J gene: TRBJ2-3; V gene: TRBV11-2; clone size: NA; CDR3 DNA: TGTGCCAGCAGCGCGTTCCCGGCGTTAGCGGGAGACAGAGATACGCAGTATTTT; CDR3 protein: CASSAFPALAGDRDTQYF
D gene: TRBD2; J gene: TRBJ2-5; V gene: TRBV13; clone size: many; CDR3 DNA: TGTGCCAGCAGCTTAGCCGGACTAGCGGGACAAGAGACCCAGTACTTC; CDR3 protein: CASSLAGLAGQETQYF
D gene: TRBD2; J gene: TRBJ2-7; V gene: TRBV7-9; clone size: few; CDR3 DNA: TGTGCCAGCAGCTTAGCCGCTACTAGCGGGAGTCTGGACGAGCAGTACTTC; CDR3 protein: CASSLAATSGSLDEQYF
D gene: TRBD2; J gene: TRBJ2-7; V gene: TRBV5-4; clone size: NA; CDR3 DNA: TGTGCCAGCAGCATGGGACTAGCGGGAGTCTACGAGCAGTACTTC; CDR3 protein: CASSMGLAGVYEQYF
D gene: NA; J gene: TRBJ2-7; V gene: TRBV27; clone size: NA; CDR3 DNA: TGTGCCAGCGGCCCCCTAGACAGGATCTCCTACGAGCAGTACTTC; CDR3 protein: CASGPLDRISYEQYF
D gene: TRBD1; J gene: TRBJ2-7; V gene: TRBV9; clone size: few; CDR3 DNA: TGTGCCAGCAGCGTAGGGACAGGGCCTGGGCACGAGCAGTACTTC; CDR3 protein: CASSVGTGPGHEQYF
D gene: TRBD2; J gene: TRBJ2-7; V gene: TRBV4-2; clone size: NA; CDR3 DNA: TGTGCCAGCAGCCAAGATTCCCTAGCGGGAGGGGCCGAGCAGTACTTC; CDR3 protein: CASSQDSLAGGAEQYF
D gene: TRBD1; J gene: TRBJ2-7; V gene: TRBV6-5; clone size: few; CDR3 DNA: TGTGCCAGCACCGCAAGACAGGGAGTAGCCGAGCAGTACTTC; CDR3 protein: CASTARQGVAEQYF
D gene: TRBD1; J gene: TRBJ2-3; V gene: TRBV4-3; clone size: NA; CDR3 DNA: TGCGCCAGCAGCCAAGGGACAGGGTATATGGCTCGTACAGATACGCAGTATTTT; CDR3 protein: CASSQGTGYMARTDTQYF
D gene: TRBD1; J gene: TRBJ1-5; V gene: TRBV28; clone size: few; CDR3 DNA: TGTGCCAGTCGAATGACAGGGGGCGGCAATCAGCCCCAGCATTTT; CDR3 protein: CASRMTGGGNQPQHF
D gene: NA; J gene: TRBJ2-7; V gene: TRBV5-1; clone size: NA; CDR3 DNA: TGCGCCAGCAGCTTGACACAGAGCTCCTACGAGCAGTACTTC; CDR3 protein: CASSLTQSSYEQYF
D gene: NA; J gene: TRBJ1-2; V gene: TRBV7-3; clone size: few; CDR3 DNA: TGTGCCAGCGGATCCCTCCTTTACTATGGCTACACCTTC; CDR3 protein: CASGSLLYYGYTF